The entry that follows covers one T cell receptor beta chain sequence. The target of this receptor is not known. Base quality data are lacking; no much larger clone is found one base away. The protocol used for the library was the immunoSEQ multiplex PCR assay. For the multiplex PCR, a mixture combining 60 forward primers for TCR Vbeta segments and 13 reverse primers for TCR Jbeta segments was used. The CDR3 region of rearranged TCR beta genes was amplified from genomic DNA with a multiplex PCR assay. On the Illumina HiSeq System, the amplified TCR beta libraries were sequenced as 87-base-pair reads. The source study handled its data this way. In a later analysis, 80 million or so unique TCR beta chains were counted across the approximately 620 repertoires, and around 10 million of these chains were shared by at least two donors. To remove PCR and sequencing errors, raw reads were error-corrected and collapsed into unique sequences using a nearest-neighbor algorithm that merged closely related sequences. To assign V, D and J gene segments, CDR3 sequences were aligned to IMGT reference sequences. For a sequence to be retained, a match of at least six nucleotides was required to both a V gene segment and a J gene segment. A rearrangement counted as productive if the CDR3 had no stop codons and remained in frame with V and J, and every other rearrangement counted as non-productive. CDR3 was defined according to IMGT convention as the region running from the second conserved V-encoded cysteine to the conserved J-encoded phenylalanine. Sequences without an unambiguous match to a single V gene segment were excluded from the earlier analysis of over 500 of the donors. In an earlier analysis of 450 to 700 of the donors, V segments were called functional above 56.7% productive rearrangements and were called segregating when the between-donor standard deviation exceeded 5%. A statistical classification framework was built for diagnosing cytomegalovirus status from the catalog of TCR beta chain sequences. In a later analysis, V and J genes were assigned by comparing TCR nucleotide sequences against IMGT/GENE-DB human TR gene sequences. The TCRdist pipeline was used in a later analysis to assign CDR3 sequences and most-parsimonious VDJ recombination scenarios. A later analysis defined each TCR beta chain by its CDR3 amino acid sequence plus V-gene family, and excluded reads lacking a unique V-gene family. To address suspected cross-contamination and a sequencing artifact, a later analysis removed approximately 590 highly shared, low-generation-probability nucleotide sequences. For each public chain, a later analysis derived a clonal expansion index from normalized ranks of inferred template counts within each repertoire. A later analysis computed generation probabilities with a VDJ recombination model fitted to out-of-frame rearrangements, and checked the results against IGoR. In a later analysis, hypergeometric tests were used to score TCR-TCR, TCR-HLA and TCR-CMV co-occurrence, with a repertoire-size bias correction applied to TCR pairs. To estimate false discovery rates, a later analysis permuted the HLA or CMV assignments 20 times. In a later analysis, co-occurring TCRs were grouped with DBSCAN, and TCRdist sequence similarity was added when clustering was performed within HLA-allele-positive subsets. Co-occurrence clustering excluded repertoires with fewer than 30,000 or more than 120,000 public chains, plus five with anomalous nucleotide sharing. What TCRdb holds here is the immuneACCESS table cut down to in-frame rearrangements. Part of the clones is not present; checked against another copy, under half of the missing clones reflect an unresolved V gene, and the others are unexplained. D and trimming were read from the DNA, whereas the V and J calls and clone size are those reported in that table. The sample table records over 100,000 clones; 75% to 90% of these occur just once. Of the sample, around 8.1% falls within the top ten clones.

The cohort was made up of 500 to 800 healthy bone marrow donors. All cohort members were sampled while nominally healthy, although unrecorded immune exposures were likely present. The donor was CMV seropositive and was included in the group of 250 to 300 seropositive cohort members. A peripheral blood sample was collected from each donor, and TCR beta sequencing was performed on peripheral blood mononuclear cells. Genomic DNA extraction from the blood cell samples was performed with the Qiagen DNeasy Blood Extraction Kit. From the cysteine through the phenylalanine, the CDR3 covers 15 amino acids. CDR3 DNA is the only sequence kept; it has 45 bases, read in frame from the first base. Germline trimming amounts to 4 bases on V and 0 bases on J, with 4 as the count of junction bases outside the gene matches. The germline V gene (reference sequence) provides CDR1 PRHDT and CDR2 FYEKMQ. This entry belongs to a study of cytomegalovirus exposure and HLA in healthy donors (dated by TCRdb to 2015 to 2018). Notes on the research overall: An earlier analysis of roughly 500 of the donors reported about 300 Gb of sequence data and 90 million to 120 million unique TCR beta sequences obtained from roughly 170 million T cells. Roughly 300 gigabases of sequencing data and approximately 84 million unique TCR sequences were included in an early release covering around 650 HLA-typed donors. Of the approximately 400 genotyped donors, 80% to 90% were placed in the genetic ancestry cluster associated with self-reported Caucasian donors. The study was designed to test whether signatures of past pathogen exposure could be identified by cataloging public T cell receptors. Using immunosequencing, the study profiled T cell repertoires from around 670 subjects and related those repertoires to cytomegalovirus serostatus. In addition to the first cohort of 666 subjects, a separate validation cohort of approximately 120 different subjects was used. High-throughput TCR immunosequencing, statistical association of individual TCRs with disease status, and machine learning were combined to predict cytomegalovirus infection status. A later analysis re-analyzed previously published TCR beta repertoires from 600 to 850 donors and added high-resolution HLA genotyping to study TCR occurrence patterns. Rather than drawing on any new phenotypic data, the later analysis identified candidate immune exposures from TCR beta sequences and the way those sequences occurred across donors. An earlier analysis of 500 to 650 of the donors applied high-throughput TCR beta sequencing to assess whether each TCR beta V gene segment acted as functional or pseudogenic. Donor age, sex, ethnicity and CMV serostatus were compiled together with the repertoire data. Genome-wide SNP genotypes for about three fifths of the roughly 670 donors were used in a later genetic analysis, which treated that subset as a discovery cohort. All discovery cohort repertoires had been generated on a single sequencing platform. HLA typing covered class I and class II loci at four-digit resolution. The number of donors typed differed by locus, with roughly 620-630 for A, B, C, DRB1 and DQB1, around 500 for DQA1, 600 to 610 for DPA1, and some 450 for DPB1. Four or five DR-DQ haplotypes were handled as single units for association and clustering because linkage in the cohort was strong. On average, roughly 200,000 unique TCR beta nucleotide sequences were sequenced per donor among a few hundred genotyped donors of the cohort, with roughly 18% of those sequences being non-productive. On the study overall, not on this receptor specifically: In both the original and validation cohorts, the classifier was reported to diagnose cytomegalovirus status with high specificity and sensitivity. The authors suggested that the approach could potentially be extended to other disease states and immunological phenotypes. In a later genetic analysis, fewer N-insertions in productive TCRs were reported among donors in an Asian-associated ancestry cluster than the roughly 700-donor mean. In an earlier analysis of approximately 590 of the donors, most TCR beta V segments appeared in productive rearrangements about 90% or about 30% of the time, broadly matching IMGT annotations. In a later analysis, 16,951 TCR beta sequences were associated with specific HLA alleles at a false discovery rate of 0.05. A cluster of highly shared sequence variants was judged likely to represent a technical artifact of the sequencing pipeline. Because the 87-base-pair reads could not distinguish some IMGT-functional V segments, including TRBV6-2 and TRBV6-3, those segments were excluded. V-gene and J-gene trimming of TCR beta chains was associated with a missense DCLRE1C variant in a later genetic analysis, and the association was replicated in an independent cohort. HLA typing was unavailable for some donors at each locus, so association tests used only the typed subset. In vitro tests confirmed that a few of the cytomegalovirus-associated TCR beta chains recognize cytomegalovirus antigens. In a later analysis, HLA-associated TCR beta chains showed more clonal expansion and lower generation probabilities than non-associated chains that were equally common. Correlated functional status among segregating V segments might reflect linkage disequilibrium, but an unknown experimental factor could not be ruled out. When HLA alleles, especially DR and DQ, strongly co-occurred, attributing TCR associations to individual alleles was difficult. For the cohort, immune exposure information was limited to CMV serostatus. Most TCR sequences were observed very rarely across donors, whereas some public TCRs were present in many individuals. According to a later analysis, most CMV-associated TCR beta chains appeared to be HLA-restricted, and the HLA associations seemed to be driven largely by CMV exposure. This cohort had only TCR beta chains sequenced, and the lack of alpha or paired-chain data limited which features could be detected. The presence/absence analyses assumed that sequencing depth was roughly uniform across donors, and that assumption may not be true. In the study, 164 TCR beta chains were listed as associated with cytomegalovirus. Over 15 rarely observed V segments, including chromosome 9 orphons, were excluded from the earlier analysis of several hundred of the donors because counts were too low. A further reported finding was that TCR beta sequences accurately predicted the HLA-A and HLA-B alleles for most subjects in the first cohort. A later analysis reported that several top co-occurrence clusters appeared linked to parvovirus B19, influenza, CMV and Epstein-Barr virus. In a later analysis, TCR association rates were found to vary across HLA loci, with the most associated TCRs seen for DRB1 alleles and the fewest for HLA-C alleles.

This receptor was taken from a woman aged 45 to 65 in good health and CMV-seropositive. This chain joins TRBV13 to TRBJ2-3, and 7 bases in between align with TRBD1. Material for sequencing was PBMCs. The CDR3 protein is CASSSTGSSTDTQYF. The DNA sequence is TGTGCCAGCAGCTCGACAGGGAGTAGCACAGATACGCAGTATTTT.